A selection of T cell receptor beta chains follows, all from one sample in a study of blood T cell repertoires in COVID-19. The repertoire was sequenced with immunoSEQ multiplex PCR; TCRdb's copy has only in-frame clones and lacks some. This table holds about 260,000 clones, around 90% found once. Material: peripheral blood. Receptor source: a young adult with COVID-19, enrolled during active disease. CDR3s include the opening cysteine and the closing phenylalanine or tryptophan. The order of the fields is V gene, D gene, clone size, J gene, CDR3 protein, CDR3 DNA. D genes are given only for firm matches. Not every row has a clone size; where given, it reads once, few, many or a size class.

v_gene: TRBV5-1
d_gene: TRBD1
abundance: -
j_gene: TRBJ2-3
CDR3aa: CASSLGPDRGADTQYF
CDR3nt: TGCGCCAGCAGCTTGGGCCCCGACAGGGGGGCAGATACGCAGTATTTT

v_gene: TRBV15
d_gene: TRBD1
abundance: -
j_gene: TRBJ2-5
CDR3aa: CATDRDRGQGETQYF
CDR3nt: TGTGCCACCGACCGGGACAGGGGTCAGGGAGAGACCCAGTACTTC

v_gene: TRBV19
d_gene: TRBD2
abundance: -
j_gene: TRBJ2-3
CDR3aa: CASKGLPGGPGWTDTQYF
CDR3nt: TGTGCCAGTAAGGGGCTACCGGGAGGGCCGGGGTGGACAGATACGCAGTATTTT

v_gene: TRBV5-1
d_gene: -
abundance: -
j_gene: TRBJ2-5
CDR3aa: CASSLSGQAQETQYF
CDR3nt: TGCGCCAGCAGCTTGTCAGGGCAGGCCCAAGAGACCCAGTACTTC

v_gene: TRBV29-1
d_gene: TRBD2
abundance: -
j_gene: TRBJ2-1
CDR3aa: CSVEDGTSYNEQFF
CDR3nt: TGCAGCGTTGAAGACGGGACTAGTTATAATGAGCAGTTCTTC

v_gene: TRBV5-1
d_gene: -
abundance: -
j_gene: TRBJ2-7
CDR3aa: CASSLAAGYYEQYF
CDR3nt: TGCGCCAGCAGCTTGGCCGCGGGATATTACGAGCAGTACTTC

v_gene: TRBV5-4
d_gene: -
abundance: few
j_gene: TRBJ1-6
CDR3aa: CASSLAGTAGSPLHF
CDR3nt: TGTGCCAGCAGCTTGGCCGGGACTGCGGGTTCACCCCTCCACTTT

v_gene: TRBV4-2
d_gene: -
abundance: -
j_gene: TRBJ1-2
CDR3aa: CASKPAGDYGYTF
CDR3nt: TGTGCCAGCAAACCCGCGGGGGACTATGGCTACACCTTC

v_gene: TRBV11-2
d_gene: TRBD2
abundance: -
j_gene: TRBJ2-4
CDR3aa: CASSVSGIQNIQYF
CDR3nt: TGTGCCAGCAGCGTCAGCGGGATACAAAACATTCAGTACTTC

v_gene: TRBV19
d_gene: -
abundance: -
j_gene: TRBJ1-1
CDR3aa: CASNLQGGTEAFF
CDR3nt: TGTGCCAGCAATTTGCAGGGTGGCACTGAAGCTTTCTTT

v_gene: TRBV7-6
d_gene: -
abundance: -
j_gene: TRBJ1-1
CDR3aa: CASSPGGVEAFF
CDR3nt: TGTGCCAGCAGCCCTGGGGGGGTTGAAGCTTTCTTT

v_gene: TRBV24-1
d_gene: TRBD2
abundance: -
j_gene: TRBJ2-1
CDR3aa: CATSAGGPYEQFF
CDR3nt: TGTGCCACCAGCGCGGGAGGGCCCTATGAGCAGTTCTTC

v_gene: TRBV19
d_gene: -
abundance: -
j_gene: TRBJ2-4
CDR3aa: CASSISNRGGMHIQYF
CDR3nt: TGTGCCAGTAGTATAAGCAATCGGGGAGGAATGCACATTCAGTACTTC

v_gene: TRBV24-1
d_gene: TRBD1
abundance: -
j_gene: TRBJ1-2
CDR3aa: CATSPGTGDGYTF
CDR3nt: TGTGCCACCAGCCCCGGGACAGGGGATGGCTACACCTTC

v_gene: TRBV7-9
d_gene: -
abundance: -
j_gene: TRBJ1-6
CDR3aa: CASSDSWANSPLHF
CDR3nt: TGTGCCAGCAGCGACAGTTGGGCTAATTCACCCCTCCACTTT

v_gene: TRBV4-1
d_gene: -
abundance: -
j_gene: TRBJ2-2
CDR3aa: CASSQGGKGAGELFF
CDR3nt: TGCGCCAGCAGCCAAGGGGGAAAAGGGGCCGGGGAGCTGTTTTTT

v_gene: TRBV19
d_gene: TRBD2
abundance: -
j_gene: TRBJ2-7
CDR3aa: CASSPAGGSYEQYF
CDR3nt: TGTGCCAGTAGTCCAGCGGGAGGTTCCTACGAGCAGTACTTC

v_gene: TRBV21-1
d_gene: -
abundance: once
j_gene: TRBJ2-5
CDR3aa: CASGVRQEAVGETQYF
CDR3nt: TGTGCCAGCGGTGTTAGACAGGAGGCTGTCGGGGAGACCCAGTACTTC

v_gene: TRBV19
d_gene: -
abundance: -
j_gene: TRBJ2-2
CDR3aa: CATHRGSSTGELFF
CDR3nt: TGTGCCACCCATAGAGGGAGCAGCACCGGGGAGCTGTTTTTT

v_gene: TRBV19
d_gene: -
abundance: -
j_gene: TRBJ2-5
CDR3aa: CASSIGPNQETQYF
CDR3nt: TGTGCCAGTAGTATAGGGCCAAACCAAGAGACCCAGTACTTC

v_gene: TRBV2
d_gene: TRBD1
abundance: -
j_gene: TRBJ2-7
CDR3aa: CASTSGQGFSEQYF
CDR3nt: TGTGCCAGCACATCGGGACAGGGATTTTCCGAGCAGTACTTC

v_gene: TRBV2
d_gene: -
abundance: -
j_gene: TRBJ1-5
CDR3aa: CASSEQGVDQPQHF
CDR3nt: TGTGCCAGCAGTGAACAGGGCGTGGATCAGCCCCAGCATTTT

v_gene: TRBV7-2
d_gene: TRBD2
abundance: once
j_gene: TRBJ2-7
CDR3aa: CASSLGLAGYSYEQYF
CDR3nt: TGTGCCAGCAGCTTGGGACTAGCGGGCTACTCCTACGAGCAGTACTTC

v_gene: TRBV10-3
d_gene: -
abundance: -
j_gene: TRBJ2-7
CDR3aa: CAISGSDRAYEQYF
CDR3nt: TGTGCCATCAGTGGGTCGGACAGAGCCTACGAGCAGTACTTC

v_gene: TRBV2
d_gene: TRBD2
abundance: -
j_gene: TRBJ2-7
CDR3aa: CASTGGSGRTEQYF
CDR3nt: TGTGCCAGCACTGGAGGAAGCGGGAGGACCGAGCAGTACTTC

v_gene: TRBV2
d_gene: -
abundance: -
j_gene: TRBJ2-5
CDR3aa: CASGAVGETQYF
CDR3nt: TGTGCCAGCGGGGCTGTGGGGGAGACCCAGTACTTC

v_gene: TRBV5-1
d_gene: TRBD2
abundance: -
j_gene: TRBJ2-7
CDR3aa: CASSRETSGRGEQYF
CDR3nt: TGCGCCAGCAGCAGGGAGACTAGCGGGAGGGGCGAGCAGTACTTC

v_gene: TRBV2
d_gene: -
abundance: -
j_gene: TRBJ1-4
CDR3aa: CASNLDSNEKLFF
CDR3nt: TGTGCCAGCAACCTTGACAGTAATGAAAAACTGTTTTTT

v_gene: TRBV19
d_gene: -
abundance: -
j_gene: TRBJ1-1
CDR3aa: CASSANGGDTEAFF
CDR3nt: TGTGCCAGTAGTGCCAACGGCGGGGACACTGAAGCTTTCTTT

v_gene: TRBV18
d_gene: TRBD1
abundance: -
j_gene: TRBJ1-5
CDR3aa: CASSPGQGINQPQHF
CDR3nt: TGTGCCAGCTCACCGGGACAGGGGATCAATCAGCCCCAGCATTTT

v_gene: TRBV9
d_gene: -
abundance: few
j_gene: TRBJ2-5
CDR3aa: CASSVGGSGETQYF
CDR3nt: TGTGCCAGCAGCGTAGGGGGCTCGGGAGAGACCCAGTACTTC

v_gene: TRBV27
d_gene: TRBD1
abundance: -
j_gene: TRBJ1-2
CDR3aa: CASSTGGYGYTF
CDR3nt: TGTGCCAGCAGCACAGGGGGCTATGGCTACACCTTC

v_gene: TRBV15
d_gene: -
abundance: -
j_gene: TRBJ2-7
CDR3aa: CATSRDGRQGGGWQYF
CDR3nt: TGTGCCACCAGCAGAGATGGTCGGCAGGGCGGTGGATGGCAGTACTTC

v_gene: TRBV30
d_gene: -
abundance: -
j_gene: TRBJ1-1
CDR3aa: CAWRAGGWNTEAFF
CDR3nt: TGTGCCTGGAGGGCCGGGGGTTGGAACACTGAAGCTTTCTTT

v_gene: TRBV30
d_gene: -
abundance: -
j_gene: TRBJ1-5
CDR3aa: CAWSQGSNQPQHF
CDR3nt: TGTGCCTGGTCTCAGGGCAGCAATCAGCCCCAGCATTTT

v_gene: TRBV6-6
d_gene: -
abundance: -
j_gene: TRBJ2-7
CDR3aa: CASSYSTGTYEQYF
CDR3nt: TGTGCCAGCAGTTACTCGACAGGAACCTACGAGCAGTACTTC

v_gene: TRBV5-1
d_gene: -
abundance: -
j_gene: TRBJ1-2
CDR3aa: CASSTVDGNPYGYTF
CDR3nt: TGCGCCAGCAGCACAGTAGACGGAAACCCCTATGGCTACACCTTC

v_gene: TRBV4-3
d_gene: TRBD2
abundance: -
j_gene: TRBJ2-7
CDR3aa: CASSQGSPGLAPLFYEQYF
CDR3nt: TGCGCCAGCAGCCAAGGATCCCCGGGACTAGCGCCTCTCTTCTACGAGCAGTACTTC

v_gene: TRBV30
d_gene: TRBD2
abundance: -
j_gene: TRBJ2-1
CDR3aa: CAWSSLAGLPNFYNEQFF
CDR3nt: TGTGCCTGGAGTTCACTAGCGGGCCTCCCAAACTTCTACAATGAGCAGTTCTTC

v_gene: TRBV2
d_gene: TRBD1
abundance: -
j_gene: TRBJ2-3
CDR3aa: CASTTGTGGSDTQYF
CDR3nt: TGTGCCAGCACAACCGGGACAGGGGGATCAGATACGCAGTATTTT

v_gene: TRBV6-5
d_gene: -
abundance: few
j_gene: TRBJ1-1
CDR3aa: CASSYDRLMNTEAFF
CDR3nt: TGTGCCAGCAGTTACGACAGGCTGATGAACACTGAAGCTTTCTTT

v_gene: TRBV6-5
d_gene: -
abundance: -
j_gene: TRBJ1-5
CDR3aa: CASRVDGIQPQHF
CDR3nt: TGTGCCAGCAGGGTAGACGGGATTCAGCCCCAGCATTTT

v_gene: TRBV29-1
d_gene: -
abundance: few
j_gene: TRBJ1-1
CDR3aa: CSVAGGTPEAFF
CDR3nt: TGCAGCGTTGCGGGGGGGACACCTGAAGCTTTCTTT

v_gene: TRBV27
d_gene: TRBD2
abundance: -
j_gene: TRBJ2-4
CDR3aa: CASSFRGGRGNIQYF
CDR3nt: TGTGCCAGCAGTTTTCGCGGGGGGCGCGGGAACATTCAGTACTTC

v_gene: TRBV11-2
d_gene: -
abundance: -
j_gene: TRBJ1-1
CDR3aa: CASSTHPRGAANTEAFF
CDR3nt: TGTGCCAGCAGCACACATCCTCGTGGAGCGGCGAACACTGAAGCTTTCTTT

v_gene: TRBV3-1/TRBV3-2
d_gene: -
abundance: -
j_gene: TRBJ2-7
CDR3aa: CASSPRAGYYEQYF
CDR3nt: TGTGCCAGCAGCCCCCGGGCGGGCTACTACGAGCAGTACTTC

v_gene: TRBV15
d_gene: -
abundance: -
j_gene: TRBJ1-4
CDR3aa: CATRPGIEEKLFF
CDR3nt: TGTGCCACCAGACCAGGGATTGAAGAAAAACTGTTTTTT

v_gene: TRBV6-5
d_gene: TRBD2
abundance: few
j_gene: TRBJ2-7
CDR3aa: CASSRLAGGPREQYF
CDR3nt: TGTGCCAGCAGTCGTCTAGCGGGAGGGCCTCGAGAGCAGTACTTC